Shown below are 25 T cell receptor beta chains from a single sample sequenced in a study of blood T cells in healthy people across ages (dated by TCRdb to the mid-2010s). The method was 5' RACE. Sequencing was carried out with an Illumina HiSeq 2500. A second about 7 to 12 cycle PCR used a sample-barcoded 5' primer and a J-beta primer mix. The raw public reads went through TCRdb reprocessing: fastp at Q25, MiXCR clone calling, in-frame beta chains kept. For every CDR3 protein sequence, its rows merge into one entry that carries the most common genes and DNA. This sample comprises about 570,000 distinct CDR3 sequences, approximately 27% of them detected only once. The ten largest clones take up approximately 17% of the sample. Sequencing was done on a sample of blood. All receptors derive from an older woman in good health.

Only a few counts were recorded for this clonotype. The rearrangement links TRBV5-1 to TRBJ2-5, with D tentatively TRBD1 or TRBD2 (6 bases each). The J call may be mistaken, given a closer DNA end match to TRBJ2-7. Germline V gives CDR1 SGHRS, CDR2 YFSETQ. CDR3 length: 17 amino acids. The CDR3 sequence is CASSLRAPGAMSYEQYF. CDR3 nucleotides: TGCGCCAGCAGCTTGAGGGCACCGGGGGCCATGTCCTACGAGCAGTACTTC.

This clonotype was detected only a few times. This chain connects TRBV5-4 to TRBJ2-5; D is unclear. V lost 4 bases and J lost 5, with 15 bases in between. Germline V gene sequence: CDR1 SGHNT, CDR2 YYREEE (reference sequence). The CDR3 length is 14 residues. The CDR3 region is CASSARTEGETQYF. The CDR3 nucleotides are TGTGCCAGCAGCGCACGGACGGAAGGCGAGACCCAGTACTTC.

Here the CDR3 DNA reads TGTGCCACCAGTGATTCAGTGTCTCCTAATGAAAAACTGTTTTTT. It is translated as CATSDSVSPNEKLFF. The chain couples TRBV24-1 to TRBJ1-4, with unresolved D. V was shortened by 2 bases and J by 3 bases, with 9 bases between the two germline ends. The CDR3 runs to 15 residues. Germline CDR1 and CDR2: KGHDR and SFDVKD.

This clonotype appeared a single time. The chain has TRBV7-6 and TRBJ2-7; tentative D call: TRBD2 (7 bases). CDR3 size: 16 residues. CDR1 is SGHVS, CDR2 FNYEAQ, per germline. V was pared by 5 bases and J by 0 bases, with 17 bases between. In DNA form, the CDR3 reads TGTGCCAGCAGCGGCTCGGGGGGCCCTAACTCCTACGAGCAGTACTTC. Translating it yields CASSGSGGPNSYEQYF.

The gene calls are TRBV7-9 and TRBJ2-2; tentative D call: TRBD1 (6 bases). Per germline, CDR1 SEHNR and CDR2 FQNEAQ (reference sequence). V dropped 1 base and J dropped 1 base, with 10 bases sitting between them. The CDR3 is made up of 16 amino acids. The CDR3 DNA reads TGTGCCAGCAGCTTAGGGACAGAGCTGAACACCGGGGAGCTGTTTTTT. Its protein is CASSLGTELNTGELFF.

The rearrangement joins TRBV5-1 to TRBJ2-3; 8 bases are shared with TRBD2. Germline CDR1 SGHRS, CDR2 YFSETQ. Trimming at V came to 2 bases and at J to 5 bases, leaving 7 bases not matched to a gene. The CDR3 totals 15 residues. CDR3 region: CASSLLGTRKDTQYF. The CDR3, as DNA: TGCGCCAGCAGCTTACTCGGGACTAGGAAAGATACGCAGTATTTT.

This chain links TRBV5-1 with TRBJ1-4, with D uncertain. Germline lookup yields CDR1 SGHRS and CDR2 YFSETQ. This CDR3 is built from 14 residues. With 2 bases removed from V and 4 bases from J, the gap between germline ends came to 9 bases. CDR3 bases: TGCGCCAGCAGCTTAATGACACATAATGAAAAACTGTTTTTT. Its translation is CASSLMTHNEKLFF.

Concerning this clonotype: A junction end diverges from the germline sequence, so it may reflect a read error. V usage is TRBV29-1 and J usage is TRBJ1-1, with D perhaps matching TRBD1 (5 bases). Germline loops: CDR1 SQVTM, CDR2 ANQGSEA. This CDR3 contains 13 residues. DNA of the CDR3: TGCAGCGTTGCCAGGGCCTTGAATACTGAAGCTTTCTTT. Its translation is CSVARALNTEAFF.

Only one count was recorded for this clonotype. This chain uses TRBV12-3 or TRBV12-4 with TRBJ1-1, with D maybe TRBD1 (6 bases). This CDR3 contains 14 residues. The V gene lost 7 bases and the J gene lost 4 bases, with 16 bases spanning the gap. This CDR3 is CASISSDRGTEAFF. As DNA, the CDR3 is TGTGCCAGCATTTCCTCGGACAGAGGCACTGAAGCTTTCTTT.

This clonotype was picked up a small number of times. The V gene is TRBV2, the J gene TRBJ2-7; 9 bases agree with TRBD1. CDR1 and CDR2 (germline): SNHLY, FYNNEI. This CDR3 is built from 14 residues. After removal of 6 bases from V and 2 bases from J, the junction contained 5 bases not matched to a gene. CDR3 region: CASSRDRVTYEQYF. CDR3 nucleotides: TGTGCCAGCAGCCGGGACAGGGTTACCTACGAGCAGTACTTC.

The CDR3 coding sequence is TGTGCCAGCAGCCAAGAGCTTGGAGCGGCTACTATCCAAGAGACCCAGTACTTC. Its protein is CASSQELGAATIQETQYF. The chain joins TRBV4-2 to TRBJ2-5; D may be TRBD2 (5 bases). Germline CDR1 and CDR2: LGHNA and YNFKEQ. V was pared by 0 bases and J by 1 base, with 18 bases between. The CDR3 extends over 18 amino acids.

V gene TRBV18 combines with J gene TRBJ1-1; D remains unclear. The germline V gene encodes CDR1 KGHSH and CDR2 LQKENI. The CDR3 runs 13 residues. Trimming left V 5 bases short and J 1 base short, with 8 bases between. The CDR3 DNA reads TGTGCCAGCTCAGCATCCGGGAACACTGAAGCTTTCTTT. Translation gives CASSASGNTEAFF.

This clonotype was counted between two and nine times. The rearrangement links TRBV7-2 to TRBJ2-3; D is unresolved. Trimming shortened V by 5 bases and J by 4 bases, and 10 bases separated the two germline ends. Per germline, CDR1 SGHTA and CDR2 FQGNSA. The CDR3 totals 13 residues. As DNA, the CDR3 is TGTGCCAGCAGCCCTCAGAGGTCAGATACGCAGTATTTT. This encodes CASSPQRSDTQYF.

The DNA for the CDR3 is TGTGCCAGCAGGAATTGTGTGGGGGCTGAAGCTTTCTTT. Amino acid sequence: CASRNCVGAEAFF. The V call is TRBV27, the J call TRBJ1-1; TRBD1 is a possible D gene (5 bases). V lost 6 bases, J lost 6 bases, and 14 bases lay in between. Germline V gives CDR1 MNHEY, CDR2 SMNVEV (reference sequence). This CDR3 spans 13 amino acids.

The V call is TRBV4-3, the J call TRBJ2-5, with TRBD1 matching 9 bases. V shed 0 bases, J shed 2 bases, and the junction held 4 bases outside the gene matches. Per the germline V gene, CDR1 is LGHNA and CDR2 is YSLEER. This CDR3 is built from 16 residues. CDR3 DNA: TGCGCCAGCAGCCAAGAACCCGGGACAGGGCAAGAGACCCAGTACTTC. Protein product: CASSQEPGTGQETQYF.

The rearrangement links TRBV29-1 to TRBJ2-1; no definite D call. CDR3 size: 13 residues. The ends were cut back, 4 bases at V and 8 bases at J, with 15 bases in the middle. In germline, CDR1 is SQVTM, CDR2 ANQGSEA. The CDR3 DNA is TGCAGCGTTGCTTTAATAAGGCACGATGAGCAGTTCTTC. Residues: CSVALIRHDEQFF.

As DNA, the CDR3 is TGTGCCAGCAGTGATAGGGACCCCGCGGGGGGCGGCTACACCTTC. Its translation is CASSDRDPAGGGYTF. This rearrangement joins TRBV6-6 to TRBJ1-2; TRBD1 is a possible D gene (6 bases). The CDR3 spans 15 residues. In germline, CDR1 is MNHNY, CDR2 SVGAGI (reference sequence). The germline V and J ends were trimmed by 5 bases and 8 bases, with 21 bases remaining between them.

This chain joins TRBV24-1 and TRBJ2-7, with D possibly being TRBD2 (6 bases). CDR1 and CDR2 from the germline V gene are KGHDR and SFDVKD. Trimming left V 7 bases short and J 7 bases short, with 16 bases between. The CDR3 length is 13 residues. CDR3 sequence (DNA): TGTGCCACCAGCCCAGATGGGGCGGGAGAGCAGTACTTC. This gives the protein CATSPDGAGEQYF.

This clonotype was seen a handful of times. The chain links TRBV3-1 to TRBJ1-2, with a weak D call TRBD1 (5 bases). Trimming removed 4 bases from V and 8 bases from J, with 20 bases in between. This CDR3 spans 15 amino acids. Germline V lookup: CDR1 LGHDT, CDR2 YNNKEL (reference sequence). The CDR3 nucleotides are TGTGCCAGCAGCCTCTTCGGGGGACGGGCGGGCGGCTACACCTTC. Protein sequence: CASSLFGGRAGGYTF.

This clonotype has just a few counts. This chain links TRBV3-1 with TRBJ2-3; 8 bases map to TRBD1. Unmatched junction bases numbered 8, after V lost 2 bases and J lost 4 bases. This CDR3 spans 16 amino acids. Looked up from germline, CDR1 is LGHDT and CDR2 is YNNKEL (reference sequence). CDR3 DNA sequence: TGTGCCAGCAGCCAACCTAGCCCACAGGGGGCAGATACGCAGTATTTT. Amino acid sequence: CASSQPSPQGADTQYF.

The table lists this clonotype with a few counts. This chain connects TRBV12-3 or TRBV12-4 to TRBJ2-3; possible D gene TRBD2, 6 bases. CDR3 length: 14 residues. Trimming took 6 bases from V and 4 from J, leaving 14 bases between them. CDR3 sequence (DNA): TGTGCCAGCAGCTACCGGGACTTCTCAGATACGCAGTATTTT. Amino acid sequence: CASSYRDFSDTQYF.

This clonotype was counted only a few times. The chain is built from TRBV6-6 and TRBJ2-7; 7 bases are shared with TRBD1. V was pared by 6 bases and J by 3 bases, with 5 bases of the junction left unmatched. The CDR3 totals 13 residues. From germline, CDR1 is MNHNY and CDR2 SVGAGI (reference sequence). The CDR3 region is CASSTNRGYEQYF. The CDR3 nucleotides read TGTGCCAGCAGCACTAACAGGGGCTACGAGCAGTACTTC.

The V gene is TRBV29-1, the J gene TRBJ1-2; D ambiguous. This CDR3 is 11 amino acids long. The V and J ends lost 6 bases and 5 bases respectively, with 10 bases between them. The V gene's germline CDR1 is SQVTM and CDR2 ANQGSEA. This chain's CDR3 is CSVTKGYGYTF. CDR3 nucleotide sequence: TGCAGCGTGACGAAAGGGTATGGCTACACCTTC. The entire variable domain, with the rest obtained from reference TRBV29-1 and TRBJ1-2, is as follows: SAVISQKPSRDICQRGTSLTIQCQVDSQVTMMFWYRQQPGQSLTLIATANQGSEATYESGFVIDKFPISRPNLTFSTLTVSNMSPEDSSIYLCSVTKGYGYTFGSGTRLTVV.

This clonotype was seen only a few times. The CDR3 region is CASTRGLAEETQYF. CDR3 DNA: TGTGCCAGCACCAGAGGACTAGCGGAAGAGACCCAGTACTTC. This rearrangement joins TRBV12-3 or TRBV12-4 to TRBJ2-5; 10 nucleotides agree with TRBD2. Germline trimming cut 7 bases from V and 3 bases from J; bases unmatched to any gene: 5. The CDR3 is 14 amino acids.

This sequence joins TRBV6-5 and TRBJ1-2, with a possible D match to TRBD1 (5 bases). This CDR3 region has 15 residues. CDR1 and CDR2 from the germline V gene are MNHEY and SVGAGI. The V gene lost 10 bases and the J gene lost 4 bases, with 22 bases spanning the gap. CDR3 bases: TGTGCCACCTTAGCACCGGGTGGGACGCTCTATGGCTACACCTTC. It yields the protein CATLAPGGTLYGYTF.